This paragraph covers one T cell receptor (beta chain) sequence. What it recognizes is unknown. Unique molecular identifiers were carried by the TCR beta cDNA libraries. The authors obtained about 520,000 cDNA molecules from approximately 0.95 to 9.8 million T cells. TCRdb ran MiXCR on the PCR reads and lists one entry per CDR3 protein. The sample consists of about 800,000 distinct CDR3 sequences, roughly 29% of them appearing once. There are 16 residues in the CDR3. CDR1 SGHTA and CDR2 FQGNSA come from the germline V gene. Trimming removed 3 bases at V and 5 bases at J, with 17 bases between. This record belongs to a study of post-analysis software for immune sequencing data. The study, taken as a whole, reports: The five TRBV segments detected at higher frequency in patients than in controls included TRBV5-6, TRBV5-1 and TRBV20-1. Significantly decreased normalized Chao1 diversity was recorded for multiple sclerosis patients relative to controls.

The source is a girl aged 5 to 17 with multiple sclerosis. The sample taken for sequencing was blood. V usage is TRBV7-2 and J usage is TRBJ2-1, with no clear D. CDR3 DNA: TGTGCCAGCAGCTTGGTCTGGCTTTCTACGAACAATGAGCAGTTCTTC. Its translation: CASSLVWLSTNNEQFF.